A selection of T cell receptor beta chains follows, all from one sample in a study of regulatory T cells in long-lasting Graves disease. TCRdb called the multiplex PCR reads again in MiXCR, with one record for every CDR3 protein. The table shows hundreds of thousands of distinct CDR3 sequences, with roughly 16% occurring only once. These records were also assigned to another study, of T cells in Graves' hyperthyroidism and ophthalmopathy.

Here the sequenced sample was peripheral blood mononuclear cells (PBMCs), taken at new diagnosis, from a patient treated with antithyroid drugs. The origin of the receptors is a woman in her thirties with Graves disease. The CDR3 runs from the conserved cysteine through the conserved F or W. The order of the fields is clone size, D gene, J gene, V gene, CDR3 protein, CDR3 DNA. D genes are given only for firm matches. Only some rows state a clone size, as once, few, many or a class for expanded clones.

>.|.|TRBJ1-4|TRBV20-1
CSAAQTGAFANEKLFF
TGCAGTGCTGCCCAAACCGGGGCCTTCGCTAATGAAAAACTGTTTTTT
>.|.|TRBJ2-6|TRBV19
CASSIDWANVLTF
TGTGCCAGTAGCATTGACTGGGCCAACGTCCTGACTTTC
>few|TRBD2|TRBJ2-7|TRBV24-1
CATSDSSGTTYEQYF
TGTGCCACCAGTGATTCTAGCGGGACAACCTACGAGCAGTACTTC
>few|.|TRBJ1-3|TRBV28
CASSFSPTSGNTIYF
TGTGCCAGCAGTTTTTCCCCGACTTCTGGAAACACCATATATTTT
>many|.|TRBJ2-4|TRBV3-1
CASSPGLLNIQYF
TGTGCCAGCAGCCCGGGCCTGCTAAACATTCAGTACTTC
>.|.|TRBJ2-7|TRBV20-1
CSARDQGISMGEQYF
TGCAGTGCTAGAGATCAGGGGATCTCCATGGGGGAGCAGTACTTC
>many|.|TRBJ1-5|TRBV28
CASSFPGGISNQPQHF
TGTGCCAGCAGTTTCCCCGGGGGGATTAGCAATCAGCCCCAGCATTTT
>many|TRBD1|TRBJ2-7|TRBV6-5
CASSSGGSSYEQYF
TGTGCCAGCAGTTCAGGGGGCAGCTCCTACGAGCAGTACTTC
>.|.|TRBJ2-7|TRBV28
CASSLSAGSAYEQYF
TGTGCCAGCAGTTTAAGCGCGGGGTCTGCCTACGAGCAGTACTTC
>many|.|TRBJ2-1|TRBV12-3/TRBV12-4
CASSLEVGARSYNEQFF
TGTGCCAGCAGTTTAGAGGTGGGTGCCCGGTCCTACAATGAGCAGTTCTTC
>.|.|TRBJ2-1|TRBV20-1
CSARGVWDSYNEQFF
TGCAGTGCTAGGGGTGTATGGGACTCCTACAATGAGCAGTTCTTC
>few|.|TRBJ2-4|TRBV28
CASSLGQGQGPGVKNIQYF
TGTGCCAGCAGTTTAGGACAAGGGCAGGGGCCCGGGGTAAAAAACATTCAGTACTTC
>many|.|TRBJ2-4|TRBV6-2/TRBV6-3
CASGDGQAGAKNIQYF
TGTGCCAGCGGGGACGGCCAGGCTGGGGCCAAAAACATTCAGTACTTC
>few|.|TRBJ2-7|TRBV6-5
CASSSGTEIAGREVEQYF
TGTGCCAGCAGTTCGGGGACAGAGATCGCGGGACGGGAGGTCGAGCAGTACTTC
>few|.|TRBJ1-2|TRBV30
CAWSALSGLRRGYTF
TGTGCCTGGAGTGCCCTGTCGGGCCTCAGGCGGGGCTACACCTTC
>few|.|TRBJ2-2|TRBV15
CATRVDSNTGELFF
TGTGCCACCAGAGTGGACAGCAACACCGGGGAGCTGTTTTTT
>few|TRBD2|TRBJ2-1|TRBV20-1
CSAREGLAGTSSYNEQFF
TGCAGTGCTAGAGAGGGACTAGCGGGCACGAGCTCCTACAATGAGCAGTTCTTC
>.|.|TRBJ1-4|TRBV6-2/TRBV6-3
CASSSATDEKLFF
TGTGCCAGCAGTTCGGCGACCGACGAAAAACTGTTTTTT
>many|TRBD1|TRBJ1-5|TRBV6-1
CASSEELGQGNQPQHF
TGTGCCAGCAGTGAAGAACTGGGACAGGGGAATCAGCCCCAGCATTTT
>many|.|TRBJ2-7|TRBV20-1
CSAGRTGFSYEQYF
TGCAGTGCTGGGAGGACAGGCTTTTCCTACGAGCAGTACTTC
>many|.|TRBJ1-1|TRBV11-2
CASSLRVHTEAFF
TGTGCCAGCAGCCTCAGGGTTCACACTGAAGCTTTCTTT
>.|.|TRBJ1-2|TRBV20-1
CRPRDSGPHNYGYTF
TGCAGACCTAGGGATTCGGGCCCTCATAACTATGGCTACACCTTC